What follows are 7 T cell receptor beta chains derived from one specimen sequenced in a study of CD4 T cells in relation to SARS-CoV-2 and coronaviruses. Using immunoSEQ multiplex PCR, the repertoire was profiled, and TCRdb retains in-frame clones only, with some absent. The sample lists about 36,000 clones; under 85% were seen once. These TCRs' antigens remain unknown. The sample comprised memory CD4+ T cells from PBMCs, cultured in vitro. The receptors originated from an adult with COVID-19.

This clone has only a few counts. The V and J genes are TRBV19 and TRBJ1-5, with D unclear. There are 18 residues in the CDR3. The germline V gene encodes CDR1 LNHDA and CDR2 SQIVND (reference sequence). V was trimmed by 6 bases and J by 0 bases, leaving 21 bases between them. The CDR3 sequence is CASSSFWERKYSNQPQHF. CDR3 sequence (DNA): TGTGCCAGTAGCTCTTTTTGGGAGCGTAAGTATAGCAATCAGCCCCAGCATTTT.

V usage is TRBV6-5 and J usage is TRBJ2-3; TRBD1 is a possible D gene (6 bases). Germline CDR1 MNHEY, CDR2 SVGAGI. Trimming left V 6 bases short and J 4 bases short, with 11 bases between. The CDR3 spans 13 residues. CDR3 in DNA: TGTGCCAGCAGAACCACAGGGTCAGATACGCAGTATTTT. It yields the protein CASRTTGSDTQYF.

This chain connects TRBV10-3 to TRBJ2-5; tentatively, D is TRBD1 (6 bases). With 4 bases removed from V and 1 base from J, the gap between germline ends came to 10 bases. Germline values: CDR1 ENHRY, CDR2 SYGVKD. CDR3 length equals 14 residues. As DNA, the CDR3 is TGTGCCATCAGTGTGGTCAGGGGCCAAGAGACCCAGTACTTC. Its translation: CAISVVRGQETQYF.

To note about this clone: The junction does not match germline at one end; this may be a read error. The V gene is TRBV15, the J gene TRBJ1-1; D possibly corresponds to TRBD1 (5 bases). CDR1 is LNHNV and CDR2 is YYDKDF in the germline V gene (reference sequence). The CDR3 contains 12 residues. The CDR3 protein is CATGRAGTEAFF. CDR3 nucleotides: TGTGCCACCGGCAGGGCCGGCACTGAAGCTTTCTTT. Drawing the rest from reference TRBV15 and TRBJ1-1, the complete variable domain is DAMVIQNPRYQVTQFGKPVTLSCSQTLNHNVMYWYQQKSSQAPKLLFHYYDKDFNNEADTPDNFQSRRPNTSFCFLDIRSPGLGDTAMYLCATGRAGTEAFFGQGTRLTVV.

The table lists this clone with a few counts. V is TRBV30 and J is TRBJ1-6; no reliable D call. The CDR3 length is 14 residues. Germline CDR1 GTSNPN, CDR2 SVGIG (reference sequence). Trimming cost V 0 bases and J 6 bases, with 9 bases left between them. The CDR3 DNA is TGTGCCTGGAGTGTGTCTGACTTTAATTCACCCCTCCACTTT. Its translation: CAWSVSDFNSPLHF.

V and J are TRBV12-3 or TRBV12-4 and TRBJ1-2; D is perhaps TRBD1 (5 bases). With 6 bases removed from V and 2 bases from J, the gap between germline ends came to 10 bases. The CDR3 sequence is 13 residues long. CDR3 nucleotide sequence: TGTGCCAGCAGCCACGACAGAAACTATGGCTACACCTTC. It encodes CASSHDRNYGYTF.

The chain has TRBV2 and TRBJ2-7; D possibly corresponds to TRBD2 (5 bases). The CDR3 contains 15 residues. V was pared by 7 bases and J by 0 bases, with 16 bases between. CDR1 is SNHLY, CDR2 FYNNEI, per germline. The CDR3 region is CASTPGFGSSYEQYF. CDR3 in DNA: TGTGCCAGCACACCGGGGTTTGGGTCCTCCTACGAGCAGTACTTC.